This note documents a single T cell receptor (beta chain) sequence. What it binds is not known. This entry comes from a study of cytomegalovirus exposure and HLA in healthy donors. In the study overall: The platform used for the 120 or so validation repertoires matched that of the 666 first-cohort repertoires, a later analysis reported.

Libraries were prepared by immunoSEQ multiplex PCR; TCRdb keeps only in-frame clonotypes and omits some of them. This sample has 65,000 to 90,000 clones, with approximately 90% found just once. The CDR3 runs to 16 residues. J lost 3 bases, V lost 1 base, and 4 bases had no gene match. Germline V gives CDR1 SGHTA, CDR2 FQGNSA. Points from the study as a whole: In vitro experiments confirmed that three CMV-associated chains were specific for CMV antigens. Diagnosis of cytomegalovirus status made by the classifier reportedly showed high specificity and sensitivity. The listing of 150 to 200 TCR beta chains classed them as cytomegalovirus-associated.

The sequenced material came from PBMCs. This sequence joins TRBV7-2 and TRBJ2-3; TRBD1 aligns across 10 bases. The receptor's source is a woman between 18 and 29 years old in good health and CMV-seropositive. CDR3 amino acids: CASSLGPGQGTDTQYF. The CDR3 region has the DNA TGTGCCAGCAGCTTAGGGCCGGGACAGGGGACAGATACGCAGTATTTT.